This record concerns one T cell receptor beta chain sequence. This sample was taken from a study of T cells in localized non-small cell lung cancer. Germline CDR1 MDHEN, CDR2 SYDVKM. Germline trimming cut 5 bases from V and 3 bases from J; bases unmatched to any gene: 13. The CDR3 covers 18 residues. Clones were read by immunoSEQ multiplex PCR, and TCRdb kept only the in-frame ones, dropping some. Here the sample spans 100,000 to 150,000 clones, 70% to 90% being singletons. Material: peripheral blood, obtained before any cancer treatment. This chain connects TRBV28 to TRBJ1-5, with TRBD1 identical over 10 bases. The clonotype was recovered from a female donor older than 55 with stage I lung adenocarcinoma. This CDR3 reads CASSPSRGGTGANQPQHF. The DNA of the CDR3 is TGTGCCAGCAGTCCATCGCGGGGTGGGACAGGGGCCAATCAGCCCCAGCATTTT.